The following is a TCR beta chain sequence with its context. Its antigen is not identified. The germline V gene encodes CDR1 SGDLS and CDR2 YYNGEE. Trimming took 3 bases from V and 0 from J, leaving 18 bases between them. The CDR3 runs 17 residues. These data come from a study of PD-1 blockade in classical Hodgkin lymphoma. Findings and caveats of the study: Later analyses included only patients treated at least 1 year post-ASCT.

All trial patients relapsed after autologous stem cell transplantation. Generated by immunoSEQ multiplex PCR, the TCRdb table keeps only in-frame clones and is missing some. The repertoire holds about 37,000 clones, with 70% to 90% as singletons. Source: peripheral blood mononuclear cells (PBMCs), taken before the second cycle of nivolumab. The TCR comes from a human donor with classical Hodgkin lymphoma. This sequence joins TRBV9 and TRBJ1-1; TRBD1 might be the D (5 bases). DNA of the CDR3: TGTGCCAGCAGCGGTCCGGCGGGCAGGGTCATGAACACTGAAGCTTTCTTT. Its translation: CASSGPAGRVMNTEAFF.